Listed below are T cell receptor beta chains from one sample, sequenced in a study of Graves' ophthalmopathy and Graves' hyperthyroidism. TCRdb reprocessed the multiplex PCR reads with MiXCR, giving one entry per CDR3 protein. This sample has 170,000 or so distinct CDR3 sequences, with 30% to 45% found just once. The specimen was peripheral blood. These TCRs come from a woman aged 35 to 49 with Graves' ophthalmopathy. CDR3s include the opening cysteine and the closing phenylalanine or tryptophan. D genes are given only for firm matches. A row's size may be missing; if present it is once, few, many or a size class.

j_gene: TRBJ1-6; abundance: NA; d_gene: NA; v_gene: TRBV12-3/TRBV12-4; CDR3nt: TGTGCCAGCAGTTTTGGAGGGCAGTATAATTCACCCCTCCACTTT; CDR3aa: CASSFGGQYNSPLHF
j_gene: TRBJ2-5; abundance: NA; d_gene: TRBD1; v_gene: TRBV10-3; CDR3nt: TGTGCCATCAGTGAAGGGCAGGGGGAGCCACAAGAGACCCAGTACTTC; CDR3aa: CAISEGQGEPQETQYF
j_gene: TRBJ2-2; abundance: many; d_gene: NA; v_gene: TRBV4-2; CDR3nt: TGTGCCAGCAGCCAAGATCTAGAGCGGACCGGGGAGCTGTTTTTT; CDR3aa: CASSQDLERTGELFF
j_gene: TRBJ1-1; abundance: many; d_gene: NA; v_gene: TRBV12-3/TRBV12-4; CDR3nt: TGTGCCAGCAGTTTTAGTGCTGAAGCTTTCTTT; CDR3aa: CASSFSAEAFF
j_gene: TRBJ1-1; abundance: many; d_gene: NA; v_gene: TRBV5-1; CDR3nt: TGCGCCAGCAGCTTGAGGGGTGGGATGGCCTCTTCTGAAGCTTTCTTT; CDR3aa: CASSLRGGMASSEAFF
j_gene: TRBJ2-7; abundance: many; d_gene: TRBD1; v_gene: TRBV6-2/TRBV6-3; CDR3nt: TGTGCCAGCAGTACTACCGGGACAGGGGGAGTTGAGCAGTACTTC; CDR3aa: CASSTTGTGGVEQYF
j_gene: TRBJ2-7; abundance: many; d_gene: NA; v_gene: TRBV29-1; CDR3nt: TGCAGCGCCAAAATGAGGTCCGATTCCTACGAGCAGTACTTC; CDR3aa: CSAKMRSDSYEQYF
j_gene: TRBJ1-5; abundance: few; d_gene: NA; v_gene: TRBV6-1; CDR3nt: TGTGCCAGCAGTGAAGTTCGTTGGGGTAATCAGCCCCAGCATTTT; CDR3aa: CASSEVRWGNQPQHF
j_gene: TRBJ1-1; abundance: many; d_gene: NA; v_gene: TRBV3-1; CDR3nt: TGTGCCAGCACCCCGTTGGGGGGGGGCACTGAAGCTTTCTTT; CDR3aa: CASTPLGGGTEAFF
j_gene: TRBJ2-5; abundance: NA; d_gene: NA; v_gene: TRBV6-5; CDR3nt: TGTGCCAGCAGTTACGGGCGGTCACCTTGGTACTTC; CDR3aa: CASSYGRSPWYF
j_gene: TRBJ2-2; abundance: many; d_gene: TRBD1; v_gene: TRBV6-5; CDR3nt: TGTGCCAGCAGTTACCGGGACAGGGGCGCCGGGGAGCTGTTTTTT; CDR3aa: CASSYRDRGAGELFF
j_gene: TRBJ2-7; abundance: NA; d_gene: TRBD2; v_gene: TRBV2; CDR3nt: TGTGCCAGCAGTGAAGTCACAGCGGGGTCCTACGAGCAGTACTTC; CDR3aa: CASSEVTAGSYEQYF
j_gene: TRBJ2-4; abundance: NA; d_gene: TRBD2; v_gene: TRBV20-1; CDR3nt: TGCAGTGCTGGACGCACTAGCGGGAGGGCAGGTGCCAAAAACATTCAGTACTTC; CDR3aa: CSAGRTSGRAGAKNIQYF
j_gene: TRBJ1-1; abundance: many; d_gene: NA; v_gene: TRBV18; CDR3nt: TGTGCCAGCTCACCCCGCCCGACGGCTGAAGCTTTCTTT; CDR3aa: CASSPRPTAEAFF
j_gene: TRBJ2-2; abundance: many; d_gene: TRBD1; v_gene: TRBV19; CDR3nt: TGTGCCAGTAGACACGGGACAGGGAGGGGCGGGGAGCTGTTTTTT; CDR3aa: CASRHGTGRGGELFF
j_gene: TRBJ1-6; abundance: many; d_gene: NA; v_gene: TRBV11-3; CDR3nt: TGTGCCAGCAGCGCCCACTCCTCCCGGGATTCACCCCTCCACTTT; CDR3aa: CASSAHSSRDSPLHF